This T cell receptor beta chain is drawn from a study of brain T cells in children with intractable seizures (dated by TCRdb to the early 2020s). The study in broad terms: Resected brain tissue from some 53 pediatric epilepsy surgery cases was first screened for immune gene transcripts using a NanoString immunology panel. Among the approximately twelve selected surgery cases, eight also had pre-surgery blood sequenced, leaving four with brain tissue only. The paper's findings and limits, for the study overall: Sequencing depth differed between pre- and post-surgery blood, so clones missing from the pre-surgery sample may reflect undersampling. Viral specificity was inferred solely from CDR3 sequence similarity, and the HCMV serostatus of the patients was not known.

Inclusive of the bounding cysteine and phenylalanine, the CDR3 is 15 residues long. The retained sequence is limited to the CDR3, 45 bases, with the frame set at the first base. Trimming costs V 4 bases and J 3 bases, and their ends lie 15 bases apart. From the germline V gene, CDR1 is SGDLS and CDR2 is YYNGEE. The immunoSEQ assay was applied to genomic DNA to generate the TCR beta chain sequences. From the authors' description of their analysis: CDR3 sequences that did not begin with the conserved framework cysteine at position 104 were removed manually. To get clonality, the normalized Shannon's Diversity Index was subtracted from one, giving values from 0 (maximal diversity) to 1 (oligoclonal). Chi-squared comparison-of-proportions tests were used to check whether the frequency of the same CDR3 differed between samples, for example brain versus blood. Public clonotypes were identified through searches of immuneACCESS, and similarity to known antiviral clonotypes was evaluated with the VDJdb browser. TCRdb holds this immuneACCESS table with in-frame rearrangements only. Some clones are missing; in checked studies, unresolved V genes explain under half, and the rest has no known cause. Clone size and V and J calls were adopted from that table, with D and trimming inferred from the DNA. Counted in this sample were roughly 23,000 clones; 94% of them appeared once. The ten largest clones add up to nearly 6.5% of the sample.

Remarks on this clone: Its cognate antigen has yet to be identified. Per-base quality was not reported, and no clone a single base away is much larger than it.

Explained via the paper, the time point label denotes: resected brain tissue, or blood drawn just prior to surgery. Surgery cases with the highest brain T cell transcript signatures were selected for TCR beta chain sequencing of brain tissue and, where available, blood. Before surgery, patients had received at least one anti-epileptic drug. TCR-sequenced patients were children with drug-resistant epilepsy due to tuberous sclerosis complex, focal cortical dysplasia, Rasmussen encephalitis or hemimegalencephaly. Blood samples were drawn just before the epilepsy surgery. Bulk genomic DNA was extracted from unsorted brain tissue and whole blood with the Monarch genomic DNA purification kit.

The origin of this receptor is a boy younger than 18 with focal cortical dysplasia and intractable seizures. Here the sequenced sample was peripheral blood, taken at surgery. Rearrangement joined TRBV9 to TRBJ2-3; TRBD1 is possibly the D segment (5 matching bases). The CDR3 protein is CASSPDGQLTDTQYF. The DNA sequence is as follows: TGTGCCAGCAGCCCCGATGGACAATTAACAGATACGCAGTATTTT.